The 32 T cell receptor beta chains in this list originate from one sample, sequenced in a study of T-cell reconstitution after alpha-beta-depleted transplantation in children. A library of TCRbeta sequences, prepared with unique molecular identifiers, was generated. A single record per CDR3 protein comes from TCRdb applying MiXCR to the PCR reads. The data show around 100,000 distinct CDR3 sequences, with under 13% seen just once and 30% to 35% held by the top ten. Source: PBMCs, taken before TCRalphabeta/CD19-depleted stem cell transplant. These receptors were obtained from a boy younger than 10 with acute lymphoblastic leukemia, due to receive a stem cell transplant.

This rearrangement joins TRBV13 to TRBJ2-1; TRBD2 matches at 13 bases. Germline V CDR1 and CDR2: PRHDT, FYEKMQ (reference sequence). Trimming removed 6 bases from V and 9 bases from J; junction bases left unmatched: 14. The CDR3 runs to 17 residues. The CDR3 sequence is CASSERTSGSVVREQFF. In DNA form, the CDR3 reads TGTGCCAGCAGTGAGAGGACTAGCGGGAGTGTTGTCCGTGAGCAGTTCTTC.

V gene TRBV7-6 combines with J gene TRBJ2-5, with TRBD1 matching 9 bases. Germline assignment: CDR1 SGHVS and CDR2 FNYEAQ. The trim removed 1 base at V and 5 bases at J, leaving 5 bases unmatched. CDR3 length equals 15 residues. CDR3 region: CASSLGTGAAETQYF. The CDR3 coding sequence is TGTGCCAGCAGCTTAGGGACAGGGGCCGCGGAGACCCAGTACTTC. Drawing the rest from reference TRBV7-6 and TRBJ2-5, the complete variable domain is GAGVSQSPRYKVTKRGQDVALRCDPISGHVSLYWYRQALGQGPEFLTYFNYEAQQDKSGLPNDRFSAERPEGSISTLTIQRTEQRDSAMYRCASSLGTGAAETQYFGPGTRLLVL.

This clonotype appeared once. The J gene is TRBJ1-1, the V gene TRBV29-1; a possible D gene is TRBD1 (6 bases). CDR3 length: 12 residues. The germline gives CDR1 SQVTM, CDR2 ANQGSEA. Trimming pared 4 bases from V and 4 bases from J, leaving 10 bases between. This chain's CDR3 is CSVGGGPTEAFF. The CDR3 nucleotides are TGCAGCGTTGGTGGGGGCCCCACTGAAGCTTTCTTT.

This clonotype has at least ten counts. The chain couples TRBV27 to TRBJ1-1; the match to TRBD1 covers 9 bases. Germline values: CDR1 MNHEY, CDR2 SMNVEV (reference sequence). The CDR3 contains 14 residues. With 5 bases clipped from V and 5 bases from J, the junction kept 6 bases outside the gene matches. CDR3 in DNA: TGTGCCAGCAGTCCGGACAGGGGTACGACTGAAGCTTTCTTT. It specifies CASSPDRGTTEAFF.

Regarding this clonotype: This may arise from a read error, as a much more abundant clone is one base away. The CDR3 reads CASSKGTSVNEQFF. In DNA, the CDR3 is TGCGCCAGCAGCAAAGGGACTAGCGTCAATGAGCAGTTCTTC. This sequence joins TRBV5-1 and TRBJ2-1; 10 bases are shared with TRBD2. V shed 4 bases and J 6 bases; nucleotides not matched to a gene: 4. The germline gives CDR1 SGHRS, CDR2 YFSETQ. The length of the CDR3 is 14 residues. Full variable domain (rest looked up from reference TRBV5-1 and TRBJ2-1): KAGVTQTPRYLIKTRGQQVTLSCSPISGHRSVSWYQQTPGQGLQFLFEYFSETQRNKGNFPGRFSGRQFSNSRSEMNVSTLELGDSALYLCASSKGTSVNEQFFGPGTRLTVL.

Ten or more counts support this clonotype. A read error may produce the germline difference seen at one junction end. The rearrangement joins TRBV5-1 to TRBJ1-1; D gene ambiguous. CDR3 size: 13 residues. Germline V CDR1 and CDR2: SGHRS, YFSETQ. The CDR3: CASSLTGNTEAFF. The CDR3 DNA reads as TGTGCCAGCAGTTTGACGGGGAACACTGAAGCTTTCTTT.

This clonotype turned up a few times. The rearrangement uses TRBV12-3 or TRBV12-4 and TRBJ1-2; D uncertain. The CDR3 contains 12 residues. V dropped 7 bases and J dropped 2 bases, with 8 bases sitting between them. The chain's CDR3 is CASTVGNYGYTF. The CDR3 DNA sequence: TGTGCCAGCACAGTGGGCAACTATGGCTACACCTTC.

This clonotype has a handful of counts. The chain employs TRBV20-1 and TRBJ2-2; D gene unclear. Germline assignment: CDR1 DFQATT and CDR2 SNEGSKA (reference sequence). CDR3 length equals 12 residues. V was shortened by 3 bases and J by 8 bases, with 10 bases between the two germline ends. CDR3 residues: CSASFKVGELFF. The CDR3, as DNA: TGCAGTGCTAGTTTTAAAGTTGGGGAGCTGTTTTTT.

This clonotype was observed a few times. This sequence joins TRBV11-2 and TRBJ1-4, with TRBD1 identical over 9 bases. Germline values: CDR1 SGHAT, CDR2 FQNNGV. Trimming took 5 bases from V and 7 from J; bases not matched to a gene: 8. The CDR3 extends over 15 amino acids. The CDR3 protein is CASSAYRGRAEKLFF. The CDR3 DNA sequence: TGTGCCAGCAGCGCCTACAGGGGGCGAGCTGAAAAACTGTTTTTT.

There are a few counts of this clonotype. The chain combines TRBV7-9 with TRBJ1-1; 8 bases match TRBD1. CDR1 and CDR2 from the germline V gene are SEHNR and FQNEAQ (reference sequence). With V trimmed by 5 bases and J by 4 bases, 6 bases remained unmatched. The CDR3 extends over 14 amino acids. DNA of the CDR3: TGTGCCAGCAGCATACGGACAGGGAGCACTGAAGCTTTCTTT. It codes for CASSIRTGSTEAFF.

The rearrangement uses TRBV20-1 and TRBJ1-3; D is undetermined. Germline V gives CDR1 DFQATT, CDR2 SNEGSKA (reference sequence). This CDR3 is built from 13 residues. Trimming cost V 5 bases and J 3 bases, with 11 bases left between them. CDR3 sequence (DNA): TGCAGTGCTCCAAGGGTCGGTGGAAACACCATATATTTT. Amino acid sequence: CSAPRVGGNTIYF.

This chain connects TRBV2 to TRBJ2-2; D gene ambiguous. The V gene's germline CDR1 is SNHLY and CDR2 FYNNEI. This CDR3 region has 15 residues. The germline V and J ends were trimmed by 3 bases and 1 base, with 9 bases remaining between them. The CDR3 loop reads CASSDSQRNTGELFF. The CDR3 coding sequence is TGTGCCAGCAGTGATTCACAGAGGAACACCGGGGAGCTGTTTTTT.

The rearrangement links TRBV14 to TRBJ2-3, with TRBD2 identical over 12 bases. The CDR3 runs 16 residues. J gave up 1 base and V 5 bases, and 4 bases lay outside the gene matches. Germline CDR1 is SGHDN and CDR2 is FVKESK. The chain's CDR3 is CASSVRLAGGTDTQYF. CDR3 coding DNA: TGTGCCAGCAGCGTACGACTAGCGGGAGGCACAGATACGCAGTATTTT.

The CDR3 DNA reads as TGTGCCAGCAGTCCCTTAGTATCCGTTCTGCTCTTTTACGAGCAGTTCTTC. Protein product: CASSPLVSVLLFYEQFF. The V and J genes are TRBV27 and TRBJ2-1; the D is unclear. The germline V and J ends were trimmed by 5 bases and 10 bases, with 27 bases remaining between them. The CDR3 extends over 17 amino acids. Germline assignment: CDR1 MNHEY and CDR2 SMNVEV (reference sequence).

V is TRBV7-2 and J is TRBJ2-2; D remains ambiguous. The germline V gene has CDR1 SGHTA and CDR2 FQGNSA. Trimming shortened V by 2 bases and J by 0 bases, and 4 bases separated the two germline ends. The CDR3 extends over 14 amino acids. The CDR3: CASSLTANTGELFF. Written as DNA, the CDR3 is TGTGCCAGCAGCTTAACAGCGAACACCGGGGAGCTGTTTTTT.

This clonotype was seen repeatedly, ten times or more. The genes are TRBV5-1 and TRBJ2-7; D gene uncertain. The length of the CDR3 is 12 residues. Trimming removed 5 bases at V and 3 bases at J, with 9 bases between. Germline CDR1 is SGHRS and CDR2 is YFSETQ. The CDR3 loop reads CASRHLSYEQYF. In nucleotides, the CDR3 is TGCGCCAGCAGACATCTCAGCTACGAGCAGTACTTC.

This clonotype has a count of ten or more. V and J are TRBV5-6 and TRBJ2-2; D remains unclear. V lost 3 bases, J lost 3 bases, and 3 bases lay in between. CDR1 is SGHDT, CDR2 YYEEEE, per germline. This CDR3 region has 12 residues. The DNA of the CDR3 is TGTGCCAGCAGCTGGGACACCGGGGAGCTGTTTTTT. This encodes CASSWDTGELFF.

This clonotype has at least ten counts. This sequence joins TRBV29-1 and TRBJ2-1, with 7 positions matching TRBD1. CDR3 length: 15 residues. The V segment lost 6 bases and the J segment 2 bases; nucleotides outside the gene matches: 10. CDR1 is SQVTM and CDR2 is ANQGSEA in the germline V gene. The DNA for the CDR3 is TGCAGCGTGAGCCCAGGGACAGAACCCTACAATGAGCAGTTCTTC. As protein: CSVSPGTEPYNEQFF.

The V call is TRBV7-2, the J call TRBJ2-3; D is perhaps TRBD2 (7 bases). CDR1 is SGHTA and CDR2 is FQGNSA in the germline V gene. V lost 3 bases to trimming and J lost 5 bases, with 18 bases between them. The CDR3 is 16 residues long. As DNA, the CDR3 is TGTGCCAGCAGCTTCGTCAAAGGGAGGGGGTTAGATACGCAGTATTTT. This encodes CASSFVKGRGLDTQYF.

Many counts were recorded for this clonotype. The V call is TRBV29-1, the J call TRBJ1-4; 7 positions match TRBD1. Unmatched junction bases numbered 10, after V lost 4 bases and J lost 5 bases. Germline lookup yields CDR1 SQVTM and CDR2 ANQGSEA. CDR3 length equals 15 residues. The CDR3 reads CSVGWQGDPNEKLFF. The CDR3 region has the DNA TGCAGCGTTGGTTGGCAGGGGGATCCCAATGAAAAACTGTTTTTT.

J is TRBJ1-1 and V is TRBV5-1; 11 bases are a match to TRBD1. Germline V gene data show CDR1 as SGHRS and CDR2 as YFSETQ. V shed 4 bases, J shed 5 bases, and the junction held 4 bases outside the gene matches. CDR3 length: 14 residues. CDR3: CASSTGQGATEAFF. The DNA for the CDR3 is TGCGCCAGCAGCACAGGACAGGGGGCAACTGAAGCTTTCTTT.

The sample holds a few counts of this clonotype. The V gene is TRBV20-1, the J gene TRBJ2-3; D may be TRBD1 or TRBD2 (5 bases each). CDR1 DFQATT and CDR2 SNEGSKA come from the germline V gene (reference sequence). V was shortened by 7 bases and J by 4 bases, with 15 bases between the two germline ends. This CDR3 is built from 13 residues. The chain's CDR3 is CSVGTRYSDTQYF. CDR3 sequence (DNA): TGCAGTGTTGGGACCCGGTATTCAGATACGCAGTATTTT.

This clonotype was picked up a small number of times. The gene calls are TRBV6-6 and TRBJ2-5; no firm D call. The CDR3 spans 12 residues. CDR1 is MNHNY, CDR2 SVGAGI, per germline (reference sequence). Trimming removed 2 bases at V and 5 bases at J, with 6 bases between. The chain's CDR3 is CASSYPGETQYF. DNA of the CDR3: TGTGCCAGCAGTTACCCCGGGGAGACCCAGTACTTC.

This clonotype came up a few times. This rearrangement joins TRBV18 to TRBJ2-6; D might be TRBD1 (6 bases). The CDR3 is 18 residues long. V was clipped by 4 bases and J by 0 bases, with 16 bases between them. Germline CDR1 reads KGHSH; CDR2 reads LQKENI. The CDR3 loop is CASSLQQGRASGANVLTF. CDR3 bases: TGTGCCAGCTCACTACAACAGGGTAGGGCCTCTGGGGCCAACGTCCTGACTTTC.

The sample holds a few counts of this clonotype. V and J are TRBV20-1 and TRBJ1-4; D is uncertain. Trimming shortened V by 7 bases and J by 4 bases, and 10 bases separated the two germline ends. The CDR3 is 12 residues long. CDR1 is DFQATT, CDR2 SNEGSKA, per germline (reference sequence). The chain's CDR3 is CSVGESNEKLFF. The DNA for the CDR3 is TGCAGTGTTGGGGAGAGTAATGAAAAACTGTTTTTT.

V and J are TRBV2 and TRBJ2-7; 12 nucleotides agree with TRBD2. Germline V gene sequence: CDR1 SNHLY, CDR2 FYNNEI. This CDR3 has 15 residues. V lost 6 bases to trimming and J lost 4 bases; unmatched junction nucleotides: 7. The CDR3, as DNA: TGTGCCAGCAGAGGAGGGACTAGCGGGCGGTACGAGCAGTACTTC. Amino acids: CASRGGTSGRYEQYF.

This clonotype was seen only a few times. The chain couples TRBV27 to TRBJ2-7; 8 bases are shared with TRBD1. Germline trimming cut 5 bases from V and 1 base from J; bases unmatched to any gene: 4. Germline V gene lookup returns CDR1 MNHEY and CDR2 SMNVEV (reference sequence). The CDR3 consists of 14 residues. Written as DNA, the CDR3 is TGTGCCAGCAGTGCGGGACAGGCGTCCTACGAGCAGTACTTC. Translated, it gives CASSAGQASYEQYF.

This rearrangement joins TRBV20-1 to TRBJ1-2; tentatively, D is TRBD1 (6 bases). V was cut by 3 bases and J by 8 bases, with 16 bases left in between. The CDR3 has 13 amino acids. Germline CDR1 DFQATT, CDR2 SNEGSKA (reference sequence). CDR3 sequence (DNA): TGCAGTGCTAGTGATTACAGGGAGCTGGGCTACACCTTC. This gives the protein CSASDYRELGYTF.

CDR3 sequence (DNA): TGCAGTGCTAGAGCGAGAGGCGGGAGGGCCGCAGATACGCAGTATTTT. This codes for CSARARGGRAADTQYF. The chain uses TRBV20-1 and TRBJ2-3; 9 bases are shared with TRBD2. Unmatched junction bases numbered 9, after V lost 1 base and J lost 4 bases. CDR3 length: 16 amino acids. Germline V gene sequence: CDR1 DFQATT, CDR2 SNEGSKA (reference sequence).

In this sample, this clonotype turned up a few times. The chain couples TRBV2 to TRBJ2-1; 11 nucleotides line up with TRBD2. The CDR3 is 15 residues long. The junction had 9 bases not matched to a gene; V was cut back by 4 bases and J by 10 bases. Germline-derived CDR1 and CDR2 are SNHLY and FYNNEI. This CDR3 is CASSVLAGAPGEQFF. The CDR3 DNA is TGTGCCAGCAGTGTACTAGCGGGAGCTCCGGGGGAGCAGTTCTTC. Full variable domain (missing parts from reference TRBV2 and TRBJ2-1): EPEVTQTPSHQVTQMGQEVILRCVPISNHLYFYWYRQILGQKVEFLVSFYNNEISEKSEIFDDQFSVERPDGSNFTLKIRSTKLEDSAMYFCASSVLAGAPGEQFFGPGTRLTVL.

This clonotype was seen a handful of times. The chain joins TRBV5-6 to TRBJ2-1; D not certain. Per the germline V gene, CDR1 is SGHDT and CDR2 is YYEEEE. The CDR3 is made up of 16 amino acids. The ends were cut back, 2 bases at V and 4 bases at J, with 16 bases in the middle. The CDR3 DNA reads TGTGCCAGCAGCTTTAAATGGGGTTGGGATTACAATGAGCAGTTCTTC. Its translation: CASSFKWGWDYNEQFF.

This rearrangement joins TRBV19 to TRBJ1-4; a possible D gene is TRBD1 (5 bases). V shed 9 bases and J shed 10 bases, with 18 bases lying between them. CDR3 length equals 13 residues. Germline V lookup: CDR1 LNHDA, CDR2 SQIVND (reference sequence). In DNA form, the CDR3 reads TGTGCCAGCCAAGGACGGGGACTTGGAAAACTGTTTTTT. Amino acid sequence: CASQGRGLGKLFF.